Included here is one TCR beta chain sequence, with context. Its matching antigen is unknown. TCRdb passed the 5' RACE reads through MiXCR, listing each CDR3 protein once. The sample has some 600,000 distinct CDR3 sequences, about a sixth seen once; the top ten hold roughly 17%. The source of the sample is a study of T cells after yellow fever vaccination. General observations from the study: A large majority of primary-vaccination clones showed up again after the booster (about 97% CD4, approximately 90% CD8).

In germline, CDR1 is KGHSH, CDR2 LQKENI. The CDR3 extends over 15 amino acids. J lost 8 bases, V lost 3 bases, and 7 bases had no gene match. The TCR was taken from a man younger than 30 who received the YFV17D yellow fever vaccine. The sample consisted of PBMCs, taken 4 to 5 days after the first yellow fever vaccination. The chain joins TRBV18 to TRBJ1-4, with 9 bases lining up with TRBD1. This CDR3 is CASSPTQGAGEKLFF. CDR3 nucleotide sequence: TGTGCCAGCTCACCGACACAGGGGGCAGGCGAAAAACTGTTTTTT. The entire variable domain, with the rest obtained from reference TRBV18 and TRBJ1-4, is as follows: NAGVMQNPRHLVRRRGQEARLRCSPMKGHSHVYWYRQLPEEGLKFMVYLQKENIIDESGMPKERFSAEFPKEGPSILRIQQVVRGDSAAYFCASSPTQGAGEKLFFGSGTQLSVL.